Below are 19 T cell receptor beta chains sequenced from a single sample in a study of type 1 and type 2 diabetes patients. Genomic DNA was the PCR template. The TCR beta CDR3 region was amplified using 30 forward and 13 reverse primers. In TCRdb, the multiplex PCR reads were re-called with MiXCR into one record per CDR3 protein. The table lists 250,000 or so distinct CDR3 sequences, roughly 44% of them singletons. Sequencing was carried out using peripheral blood mononuclear cells (PBMCs). The origin of the receptors is a man younger than 35 with type 2 diabetes.

A remark on this clonotype: The junction shows a germline mismatch at one end, possibly a read error. This chain links TRBV10-1 with TRBJ2-5; D ambiguous. Per the germline V gene, CDR1 is WNHNN and CDR2 is SYGVQD (reference sequence). This CDR3 contains 16 residues. This chain's CDR3 is CASQTPGDTFQETQYF. Written as DNA, the CDR3 is TGTGCCAGTCAAACACCCGGCGATACCTTCCAAGAGACCCAGTACTTC.

Comment on this clonotype: Just one base apart from a much larger clone, this may be a read error. The chain combines TRBV24-1 with TRBJ1-2; no clear D. CDR1 is KGHDR, CDR2 SFDVKD, per germline. This CDR3 contains 12 residues. V was pared by 9 bases and J by 4 bases, with 11 bases between. In DNA form, the CDR3 reads TGTGCCACCTCTGCCCTTGGCTATGGCTACACCTTC. Protein product: CATSALGYGYTF.

Remarks on this clonotype: A clone one base away is much larger, so this may be a read error. CDR3 DNA: TGTGCCACCAGCCCCCCGGTTGGTGAAAAACTGCTTTTT. It encodes CATSPPVGEKLLF. The V and J genes are TRBV15 and TRBJ1-4; D is undetermined. The CDR3 loop spans 13 amino acids. Germline values: CDR1 LNHNV, CDR2 YYDKDF (reference sequence). Full variable domain (outside the CDR3, taken from reference TRBV15 and TRBJ1-4): DAMVIQNPRYQVTQFGKPVTLSCSQTLNHNVMYWYQQKSSQAPKLLFHYYDKDFNNEADTPDNFQSRRPNTSFCFLDIRSPGLGDTAMYLCATSPPVGEKLLFGSGTQLSVL.

This clonotype occurred a few times. The chain links TRBV7-3 to TRBJ2-3, with D possibly TRBD2 on 6 matching bases. There are 13 residues in the CDR3. Germline V lookup: CDR1 SGHTA, CDR2 FQGTGA. V dropped 7 bases and J dropped 1 base, with 9 bases sitting between them. CDR3 protein: CASMGEGTDTQYF. The CDR3 nucleotides are TGTGCCAGCATGGGGGAGGGCACAGATACGCAGTATTTT.

In its sample, this clonotype was seen a few times. The rearrangement uses TRBV7-2 and TRBJ1-1, with D uncertain. Germline CDR1 is SGHTA and CDR2 is FQGNSA. The CDR3 consists of 14 residues. V gave up 2 bases and J gave up 5 bases, with 12 bases separating them. CDR3 region: CASSLSRSWTEAFF. CDR3 DNA sequence: TGTGCCAGCAGCTTAAGCCGGTCTTGGACTGAAGCTTTCTTT.

The chain combines TRBV7-2 with TRBJ2-5; D might be TRBD1 (5 bases). CDR1 is SGHTA and CDR2 is FQGNSA in the germline V gene. The V and J ends lost 5 bases and 2 bases respectively, with 15 bases between them. The CDR3 totals 15 residues. The CDR3: CASSNLGRRQETQYF. CDR3 nucleotide sequence: TGTGCCAGCAGCAACCTGGGGCGGAGACAAGAGACCCAGTACTTC. Full variable domain (missing parts from reference TRBV7-2 and TRBJ2-5): GAGVSQSPSNKVTEKGKDVELRCDPISGHTALYWYRQSLGQGLEFLIYFQGNSAPDKSGLPSDRFSAERTGGSVSTLTIQRTQQEDSAVYLCASSNLGRRQETQYFGPGTRLLVL.

This clonotype was observed a few times. CDR3 residues: CASSYVQGREETQYF. CDR3 DNA sequence: TGTGCCAGCAGTTACGTACAGGGGCGAGAGGAGACCCAGTACTTC. This chain links TRBV6-5 with TRBJ2-5; 7 bases map to TRBD1. CDR1 MNHEY and CDR2 SVGAGI come from the germline V gene. This CDR3 comprises 15 residues. The ends lost 2 bases at V and 5 bases at J; junction bases unmatched: 8.

Worth noting for this clonotype: Sequence at one end of the junction differs from germline and may be a read error. The chain employs TRBV7-7 and TRBJ2-7; TRBD2 matches at 7 bases. The CDR3 has 14 residues. In germline, CDR1 is SSHAT, CDR2 FNYEAQ (reference sequence). The DNA of the CDR3 is TGTGCTAGCAGCGTCGCGGGGGAGTCCTACGAGCAGTACTTC. This gives the protein CASSVAGESYEQYF.

V usage is TRBV7-6 and J usage is TRBJ2-7; the match to TRBD2 covers 13 bases. This CDR3 is built from 16 residues. The J segment lost 0 bases and the V segment lost 5 bases, leaving 4 bases of the junction unmatched. Germline assignment: CDR1 SGHVS and CDR2 FNYEAQ. The CDR3 DNA reads as TGTGCCAGCAGCACGGGACTAGCGGGGACCTCCTACGAGCAGTACTTC. This translates into CASSTGLAGTSYEQYF. Full variable domain (missing parts from reference TRBV7-6 and TRBJ2-7): GAGVSQSPRYKVTKRGQDVALRCDPISGHVSLYWYRQALGQGPEFLTYFNYEAQQDKSGLPNDRFSAERPEGSISTLTIQRTEQRDSAMYRCASSTGLAGTSYEQYFGPGTRLTVT.

V gene TRBV6-5 combines with J gene TRBJ2-5; no reliable D call. Trimming cost V 0 bases and J 5 bases, with 7 bases left between them. This CDR3 is 13 amino acids long. The germline V gene encodes CDR1 MNHEY and CDR2 SVGAGI. CDR3 in amino acids: CASSYSGRETQYF. The CDR3 DNA is TGTGCCAGCAGTTACTCGGGCAGGGAGACCCAGTACTTC.

This clonotype was recorded once. The rearrangement joins TRBV20-1 to TRBJ2-4, with D perhaps being TRBD1 or TRBD2 (5 bases each). There are 14 residues in the CDR3. Germline loops: CDR1 DFQATT, CDR2 SNEGSKA (reference sequence). Trimming removed 6 bases from V and 5 bases from J, with 17 bases in between. The CDR3 nucleotides read TGCAGTGCCAAACGGGACGGCCACCAAAACATTCAGTACTTC. Its protein is CSAKRDGHQNIQYF.

This clonotype was counted a few times. V and J are TRBV4-1 and TRBJ2-3, with a tentative D call TRBD2 (6 bases). With 4 bases removed from V and 2 bases from J, the gap between germline ends came to 22 bases. Germline V gene lookup returns CDR1 MGHRA and CDR2 YSYEKL. The length of the CDR3 is 18 residues. This CDR3 reads CASSLAGRPEIYTDTQYF. CDR3 in DNA: TGCGCCAGCAGCCTTGCGGGGAGGCCAGAAATTTACACAGATACGCAGTATTTT.

The chain has TRBV6-1 and TRBJ1-1; D is unclear. The CDR3 loop spans 15 amino acids. The germline V gene has CDR1 MNHNS and CDR2 SASEGT. Trimming stripped 5 bases from V and 1 base from J, with 14 bases between. The CDR3 is CASSYGSARNTEAFF. The CDR3 region has the DNA TGTGCCAGCAGTTACGGCTCAGCGAGGAACACTGAAGCTTTCTTT.

A remark on this clonotype: The junction and the germline gene differ at one end; a read error may be behind it. The gene calls are TRBV2 and TRBJ2-5; weak D call: TRBD2 (7 bases). The CDR3 is made up of 19 amino acids. Germline V gene sequence: CDR1 SNHLY, CDR2 FYNNEI. The chain's CDR3 is CASREGGDFPSFGQETQYF. In DNA form, the CDR3 reads TGTGCCAGCAGAGAAGGGGGGGACTTTCCGTCCTTTGGGCAAGAGACCCAGTACTTC.

The V call is TRBV2, the J call TRBJ2-7; 8 bases agree with TRBD2. CDR1 SNHLY and CDR2 FYNNEI come from the germline V gene. There are 12 residues in the CDR3. J lost 6 bases, V lost 11 bases, and 9 bases had no gene match. Here the CDR3 reads CAAGTSVGEQYF. The CDR3 region has the DNA TGTGCCGCCGGGACTAGTGTCGGCGAGCAGTACTTC.

The chain couples TRBV7-9 to TRBJ1-1; D is perhaps TRBD1 (5 bases). This CDR3 comprises 14 residues. Per germline, CDR1 SEHNR and CDR2 FQNEAQ (reference sequence). Trimming took 1 base from V and 5 from J, leaving 11 bases between them. DNA of the CDR3: TGTGCCAGCAGCTTAGGTCCGCGGGGGACTGAAGCTTTCTTT. It yields the protein CASSLGPRGTEAFF. The whole variable domain, remainder taken from reference TRBV7-9 and TRBJ1-1, is DTGVSQNPRHKITKRGQNVTFRCDPISEHNRLYWYRQTLGQGPEFLTYFQNEAQLEKSRLLSDRFSAERPKGSFSTLEIQRTEQGDSAMYLCASSLGPRGTEAFFGQGTRLTVV.

V gene TRBV7-3 combines with J gene TRBJ2-7; TRBD2 aligns across 11 bases. With V trimmed by 7 bases and J by 4 bases, 9 bases remained unmatched. The CDR3 is made up of 15 amino acids. Germline V gene data show CDR1 as SGHTA and CDR2 as FQGTGA. CDR3 nucleotides: TGTGCCAGCACCCCGGGGACTAGCGGTGATTACGAGCAGTACTTC. Its translation is CASTPGTSGDYEQYF.

The V gene is TRBV6-5, the J gene TRBJ1-1; weak D call: TRBD1 (5 bases). The germline CDR1 and CDR2 sequences are MNHEY and SVGAGI. The ends were cut back, 3 bases at V and 4 bases at J, with 15 bases in the middle. The CDR3 extends over 15 amino acids. The DNA for the CDR3 is TGTGCCAGCAGTTATGGTGGTAGGGGTCCCACTGAAGCTTTCTTT. Amino acid sequence: CASSYGGRGPTEAFF.

The chain recombines TRBV27 with TRBJ1-5; a possible D gene is TRBD1 (5 bases). Germline V CDR1 and CDR2: MNHEY, SMNVEV (reference sequence). The V end lost 8 bases, the J end lost 2 bases, and 13 bases lay between the germline ends. CDR3 size: 14 residues. DNA for the CDR3: TGTGCCAGCGGATTTATGGGGGGCAATCAGCCCCAGCATTTT. Translation: CASGFMGGNQPQHF.